One and the same sample provided the 7 T cell receptor beta chains below, sequenced in a study of blood T cell repertoires in COVID-19. Clones were read by immunoSEQ multiplex PCR, and TCRdb kept only the in-frame ones, dropping some. The sample carries about 280,000 clones, 85% recorded once. The material sequenced was PBMCs or T cells enriched from blood (not recorded which). The origin of the receptors is a woman aged 45-65 years who had recovered from COVID-19.

The chain joins TRBV10-1 to TRBJ1-4, with D possibly matching TRBD1 (5 bases). Deletions cut 10 bases from V and 4 bases from J, with 13 bases between. The CDR3 has 13 residues. CDR1 and CDR2 from the germline V gene are WNHNN and SYGVQD (reference sequence). The DNA for the CDR3 is TGCGCCACCCCGACAGATTGTAATGAAAAACTGTTTTTT. This translates into CATPTDCNEKLFF.

The chain recombines TRBV5-1 with TRBJ1-1, with 8 bases identical to TRBD1. Germline assignment: CDR1 SGHRS and CDR2 YFSETQ. The CDR3 has 15 amino acids. Trimming at V came to 0 bases and at J to 1 base, leaving 2 bases not matched to a gene. Written as DNA, the CDR3 is TGCGCCAGCAGCTTGGGGACAGGGACGAACACTGAAGCTTTCTTT. It encodes CASSLGTGTNTEAFF.

The chain employs TRBV29-1 and TRBJ2-3; tentative D call: TRBD1 (5 bases). CDR3 size: 10 residues. The V gene's germline CDR1 is SQVTM and CDR2 ANQGSEA. V lost 6 bases and J 14 bases, leaving 15 bases between the germline ends. The CDR3 DNA is TGCAGCGTCATGACGGACAAGAGGTATTTT. Translation: CSVMTDKRYF.

This clone turned up a few times. The chain is built from TRBV2 and TRBJ2-7; D is uncertain. The CDR3 length is 12 residues. Germline V gene lookup returns CDR1 SNHLY and CDR2 FYNNEI. V was clipped by 4 bases and J by 6 bases, with 10 bases between them. The CDR3 bases are TGTGCCAGCAGTGCAGGCAGCACCGAGCAGTACTTC. Translation: CASSAGSTEQYF. Filled out from reference TRBV2 and TRBJ2-7, the complete variable domain reads EPEVTQTPSHQVTQMGQEVILRCVPISNHLYFYWYRQILGQKVEFLVSFYNNEISEKSEIFDDQFSVERPDGSNFTLKIRSTKLEDSAMYFCASSAGSTEQYFGPGTRLTVT.

This chain joins TRBV27 and TRBJ1-1; 7 bases agree with TRBD1. The CDR3 sequence is 15 residues long. CDR1 is MNHEY and CDR2 is SMNVEV in the germline V gene (reference sequence). The junction had 15 bases not matched to a gene; V was cut back by 6 bases and J by 8 bases. The CDR3 loop is CASSQMNHRGPEAFF. CDR3 nucleotide sequence: TGTGCCAGCAGCCAAATGAACCACAGGGGTCCGGAAGCTTTCTTT.

The chain recombines TRBV30 with TRBJ1-2, with unresolved D. CDR3 length equals 13 residues. The germline V gene encodes CDR1 GTSNPN and CDR2 SVGIG (reference sequence). Trimming left V 6 bases short and J 0 bases short, with 11 bases between. The CDR3 spells CACHRDTNYGYTF. CDR3 DNA sequence: TGTGCCTGCCACCGGGATACTAACTATGGCTACACCTTC.

The V call is TRBV12-3 or TRBV12-4, the J call TRBJ2-3; unclear D gene. CDR3 length: 11 amino acids. Trimming removed 3 bases at V and 9 bases at J, with 7 bases between. CDR3 sequence (DNA): TGTGCCAGCAGTTTTTTACAAACGCAGTATTTT. Encoded protein: CASSFLQTQYF.